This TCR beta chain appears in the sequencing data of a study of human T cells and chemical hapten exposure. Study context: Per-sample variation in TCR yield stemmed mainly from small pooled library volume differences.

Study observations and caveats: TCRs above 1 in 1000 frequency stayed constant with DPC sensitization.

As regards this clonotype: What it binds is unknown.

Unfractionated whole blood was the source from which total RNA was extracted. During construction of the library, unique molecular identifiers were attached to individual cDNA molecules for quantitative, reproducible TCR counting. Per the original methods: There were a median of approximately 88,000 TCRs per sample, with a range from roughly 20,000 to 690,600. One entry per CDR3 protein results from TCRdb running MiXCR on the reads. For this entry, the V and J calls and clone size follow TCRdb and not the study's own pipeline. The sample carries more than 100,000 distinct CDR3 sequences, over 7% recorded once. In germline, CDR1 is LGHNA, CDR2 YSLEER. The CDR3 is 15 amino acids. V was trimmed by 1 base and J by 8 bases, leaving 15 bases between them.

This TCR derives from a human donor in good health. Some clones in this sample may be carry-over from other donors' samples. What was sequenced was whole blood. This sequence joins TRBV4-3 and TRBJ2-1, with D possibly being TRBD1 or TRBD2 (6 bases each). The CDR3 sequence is CASSQGQARGDEQFF. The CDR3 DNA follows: TGCGCCAGCAGCCAAGGTCAAGCAAGGGGGGATGAGCAGTTCTTC.